This T cell receptor beta chain was captured by sequencing in a study of blood T cell repertoires in COVID-19 (dated by TCRdb to 2020 to 2021). Notes on the research overall: Samples from collaborators originated in the United States, Italy and Spain and spanned both the acute and convalescent phases of COVID-19. Subjects who had been exposed to COVID-19, were actively infected with it, or had recovered from it provided the deeply sampled blood TCRbeta repertoires that made up the dataset. Nearly every sample came with metadata listing a de-identified subject ID, COVID-19 status, age in years and sex. The repertoires were made available in a free public database intended to serve as a resource for research on the immune response to SARS-CoV-2. The prospective study material was composed of cDNA or gDNA derived from T cells, B-cell-depleted T cells, or PBMCs. Where HLA class I and class II types were available, the types were taken from metadata supplied by the sample provider, not from assay-based typing. The samples were drawn from two sources: the first 160 participants of the ongoing ImmuneRACE study, and 1,000 to 1,500 subjects contributed by 6 global collaborators.

Regarding this clone: No antigen is known for it. No clone much larger than this one lies a single base away; base qualities are absent.

The germline V gene specifies SGHRS as CDR1 and YFSETQ as CDR2. Germline trimming amounts to 6 bases on V and 8 bases on J, with 19 as the count of junction bases outside the gene matches. From cysteine to phenylalanine, the CDR3 is 17 amino acids long. Only the CDR3 region is kept as DNA, spanning 51 bases read in frame from base 1. Participants in the prospective study were enrolled through a virtual design, were aged about 18 to 90 years, and lived in 24 United States geographic areas. Cohort assignment in the prospective study relied on participant-reported clinical history from a screening survey and a study questionnaire. Each participant in the prospective study had whole blood, serum and a nasopharyngeal or oropharyngeal swab collected by mobile phlebotomists. Over a roughly 2-month period, participants in the prospective study had the option of providing additional blood draws and questionnaires. Prospective study blood samples were shipped either frozen or at room temperature before DNA extraction.

TCRbeta CDR3 regions were amplified from genomic DNA using the immunoSEQ Assay, a bias-controlled multiplex PCR. The authors' analysis ran thus. Within the assay, amplification of reference gene primers was used to estimate how many nucleated cells each sample contained. To quantify the absolute abundance of each unique TCRbeta CDR3 rearrangement, sequence reads were collapsed and filtered. For each sample, productive Simpson clonality was calculated as the square root of Simpson's diversity index across productive rearrangements. The immuneACCESS repertoire file appears here via TCRdb, limited to in-frame rearrangements. These files lack a portion of the clones; in checked studies, under half of the deficit traces to unresolved V genes, and the cause of the others is not known. V and J calls and clone size are as listed in that table; D and trimming were resolved from the DNA. The sample table records some 150,000 clones; 80% to 90% of these occur just once. Jointly, the top ten make up about 4% of the sample.

Overall study outcomes, separate from this receptor: The quantity of clinical and demographic metadata differed by source and by participant and was supplied without curation.

Sequencing was performed on PBMCs or T cells enriched from blood (not recorded which). This receptor chain uses TRBV5-1 and TRBJ2-3; 9 middle bases align to TRBD2. The clonotype comes from a woman between 45 and 60 years old in a cohort exposed to, infected with or recovered from COVID-19 (not recorded which). The DNA sequence is as follows: TGCGCCAGCAACCCGGGGGCAGCGGGAGGTGATGCTGGTACGCAGTATTTT. This gives the protein CASNPGAAGGDAGTQYF.